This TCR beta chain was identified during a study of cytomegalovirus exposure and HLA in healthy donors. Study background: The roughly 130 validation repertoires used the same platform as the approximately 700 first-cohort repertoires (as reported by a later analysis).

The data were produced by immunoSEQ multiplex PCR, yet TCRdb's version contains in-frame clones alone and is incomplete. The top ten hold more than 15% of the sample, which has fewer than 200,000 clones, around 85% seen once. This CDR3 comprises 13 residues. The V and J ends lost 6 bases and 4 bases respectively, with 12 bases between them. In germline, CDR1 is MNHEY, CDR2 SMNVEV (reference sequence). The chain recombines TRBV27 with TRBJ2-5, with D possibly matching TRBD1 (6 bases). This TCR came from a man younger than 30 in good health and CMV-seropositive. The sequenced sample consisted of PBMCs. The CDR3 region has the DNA TGTGCCAGCAGGGGGGACAACGTAGAGACCCAGTACTTC. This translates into CASRGDNVETQYF.